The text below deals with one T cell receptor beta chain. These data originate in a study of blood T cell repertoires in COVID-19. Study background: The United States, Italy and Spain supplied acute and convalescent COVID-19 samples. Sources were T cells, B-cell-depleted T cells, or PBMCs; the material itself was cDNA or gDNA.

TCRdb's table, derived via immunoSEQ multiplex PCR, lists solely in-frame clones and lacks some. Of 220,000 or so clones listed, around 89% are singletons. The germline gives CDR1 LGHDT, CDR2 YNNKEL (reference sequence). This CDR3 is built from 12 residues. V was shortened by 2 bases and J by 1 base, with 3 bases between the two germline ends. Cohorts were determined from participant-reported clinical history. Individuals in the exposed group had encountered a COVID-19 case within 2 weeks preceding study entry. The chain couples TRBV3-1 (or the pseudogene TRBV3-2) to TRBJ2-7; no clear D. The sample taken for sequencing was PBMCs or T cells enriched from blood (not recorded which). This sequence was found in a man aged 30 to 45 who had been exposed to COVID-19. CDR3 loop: CASSQHSYEQYF. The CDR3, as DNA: TGTGCCAGCAGCCAACATTCCTACGAGCAGTACTTC.